This TCR beta chain was sequenced for a study of STAT5B mutations in CD4+ large granular lymphocyte leukemia. Profiled with immunoSEQ multiplex PCR; TCRdb holds only in-frame clones, not every one. The sample records approximately 36,000 clones, 70% to 80% being singletons. Germline CDR1 SGHRS, CDR2 YFSETQ. The trim removed 0 bases at V and 10 bases at J, leaving 10 bases unmatched. The CDR3 totals 15 residues. V and J are TRBV5-1 and TRBJ2-1; 7 bases map to TRBD2. Sequences were obtained from CD4+ T cells from blood buffy coats. The sequence was obtained from a human donor in good health. The CDR3 is CASSLGLAEYVEQFF. The CDR3 bases are TGCGCCAGCAGCTTGGGACTAGCTGAGTATGTCGAGCAGTTCTTC.